This T cell receptor (beta chain) was recorded in a study of cytomegalovirus exposure and HLA in healthy donors. The CDR3 contains 15 residues. V was trimmed by 0 bases and J by 4 bases, leaving 13 bases between them. Germline V gene lookup returns CDR1 LGHNA and CDR2 YSLEER. PCR used 60 Vbeta primers and 13 Jbeta primers. Measured with immunoSEQ multiplex PCR; TCRdb has only the in-frame clones, and not every one. The sample contains 100,000 to 120,000 clones, approximately 82% of which appear only once. This TCR came from a man aged 25 to 40 in good health and CMV-seropositive. This chain links TRBV4-3 with TRBJ2-7; tentative D call: TRBD1 (7 bases). Specimen: PBMCs. CDR3 nucleotide sequence: TGCGCCAGCAGCCAAGACAGGGGGACTTTTTACGAGCAGTACTTC. This gives the protein CASSQDRGTFYEQYF.